The 11 T cell receptor beta chains in this list originate from one sample, sequenced in a study of shared clonotypes between healthy human individuals (dated by TCRdb to between 2020 and 2021). The library was generated by the immunoSEQ multiplex PCR assay. TCRdb carries this immuneACCESS record with in-frame sequences only. Its versions omit some clonotypes, under half of them owing to an unresolved V gene in the studies checked, with the rest unexplained. Within this sample are about 1.5 million clones, with about 96% of them counted one time only. The biggest ten clones account for approximately 1.2% of the sample. Sequenced material: naive CD4+ T cells sorted from blood. What the cell subset or site label conveys for this sample: CD45RA+ positively selected. These receptors all stem from a man in his thirties or forties in good health.

The V gene is TRBV7-9, the J gene TRBJ2-1, with 9 bases aligning to TRBD2. The J segment lost 6 bases and the V segment lost 5 bases, leaving 8 bases of the junction unmatched. Germline V CDR1 and CDR2: SEHNR, FQNEAQ (reference sequence). The CDR3 runs 15 residues. The CDR3 DNA sequence: TGTGCCAGCAGCGAAAGCGGGAGGACCCCCAATGAGCAGTTCTTC. It encodes CASSESGRTPNEQFF.

The rearrangement uses TRBV7-9 and TRBJ1-1, with a tentative D call TRBD1 (5 bases). The CDR3 spans 16 residues. V shed 1 base and J shed 1 base, with 13 bases lying between them. Per germline, CDR1 SEHNR and CDR2 FQNEAQ (reference sequence). The CDR3 loop reads CASSLGRGGENTEAFF. DNA for the CDR3: TGTGCCAGCAGCTTAGGGCGCGGGGGGGAGAACACTGAAGCTTTCTTT.

The chain combines TRBV6-6 with TRBJ1-2; perhaps TRBD1 as D (5 bases). CDR3 length equals 12 residues. In germline, CDR1 is MNHNY, CDR2 SVGAGI (reference sequence). Trimming removed 6 bases from V and 5 bases from J, with 10 bases in between. Here the CDR3 reads CASSPEGYGYTF. The DNA of the CDR3 is TGTGCCAGCAGCCCGGAGGGGTATGGCTACACCTTC.

The V call is TRBV5-1, the J call TRBJ2-1, with 8 nucleotides matching TRBD2. V shed 4 bases and J 5 bases; nucleotides not matched to a gene: 5. Germline assignment: CDR1 SGHRS and CDR2 YFSETQ. The CDR3 has 14 amino acids. The CDR3 protein is CASSIFSGNNEQFF. CDR3 sequence (DNA): TGCGCCAGCAGCATATTTAGCGGGAACAATGAGCAGTTCTTC.

This clone was detected only a few times. The V and J genes are TRBV6-5 and TRBJ1-2, with no clear D. Germline CDR1 and CDR2: MNHEY and SVGAGI. This CDR3 is built from 14 residues. Deletions cut 6 bases from V and 0 bases from J, with 11 bases between. Here the CDR3 DNA reads TGTGCCAGCAGCGGGCTCGGCTCTAACTATGGCTACACCTTC. Residues: CASSGLGSNYGYTF.

J is TRBJ2-3 and V is TRBV9, with D uncertain. Per germline, CDR1 SGDLS and CDR2 YYNGEE. This CDR3 has 13 residues. The V end lost 4 bases, the J end lost 4 bases, and 10 bases lay between the germline ends. DNA for the CDR3: TGTGCCAGCAGCCCCTCCTCGCCAGATACGCAGTATTTT. It translates to CASSPSSPDTQYF.

As regards this clone: Other DNA sequences within the sample encode an identical CDR3. The chain carries TRBV6-5 and TRBJ1-1; D is uncertain. Germline loops: CDR1 MNHEY, CDR2 SVGAGI. The CDR3 runs to 13 residues. The ends were cut back, 2 bases at V and 1 base at J, with 5 bases in the middle. CDR3 region: CASSYDGNTEAFF. The CDR3 DNA sequence: TGTGCCAGCAGTTACGATGGGAACACTGAAGCTTTCTTT.

The V call is TRBV25-1, the J call TRBJ2-5; D is unresolved. The V end was cut by 2 bases, the J end by 7 bases, with 14 bases between. This CDR3 comprises 14 residues. Germline V lookup: CDR1 MGHDK, CDR2 SYGVNS. The CDR3, as DNA: TGTGCCAGCAGTGAAAGTCAGCCCAGAGGGACCCAGTACTTC. Translation: CASSESQPRGTQYF.

The gene calls are TRBV5-1 and TRBJ2-6; no clear D. The CDR3 is 16 amino acids. Germline V gene sequence: CDR1 SGHRS, CDR2 YFSETQ. V was shortened by 7 bases and J by 3 bases, with 17 bases between the two germline ends. CDR3 protein: CASRPLDGDGANVLTF. The CDR3 DNA follows: TGCGCCAGCCGCCCTCTGGACGGAGATGGGGCCAACGTCCTGACTTTC. Full variable domain (rest looked up from reference TRBV5-1 and TRBJ2-6): KAGVTQTPRYLIKTRGQQVTLSCSPISGHRSVSWYQQTPGQGLQFLFEYFSETQRNKGNFPGRFSGRQFSNSRSEMNVSTLELGDSALYLCASRPLDGDGANVLTFGAGSRLTVL.

In its sample, this clone was seen a few times. This rearrangement joins TRBV11-2 to TRBJ2-1; D gene ambiguous. CDR3 length: 12 residues. Trimming took 4 bases from V and 9 from J, leaving 10 bases between them. Germline assignment: CDR1 SGHAT and CDR2 FQNNGV. The CDR3 loop is CASSSTVGEQFF. The CDR3 DNA reads as TGTGCCAGCAGCTCGACTGTGGGTGAGCAGTTCTTC.

The rearrangement uses TRBV5-1 and TRBJ1-1, with no clear D. Trimming pared 5 bases from V and 0 bases from J, leaving 8 bases between. Per the germline V gene, CDR1 is SGHRS and CDR2 is YFSETQ. The CDR3 is made up of 13 amino acids. CDR3 DNA: TGCGCCAGCAGGGGGTCCTTGAACACTGAAGCTTTCTTT. This codes for CASRGSLNTEAFF. Using reference TRBV5-1 and TRBJ1-1 for the parts outside the CDR3, the full variable domain is KAGVTQTPRYLIKTRGQQVTLSCSPISGHRSVSWYQQTPGQGLQFLFEYFSETQRNKGNFPGRFSGRQFSNSRSEMNVSTLELGDSALYLCASRGSLNTEAFFGQGTRLTVV.